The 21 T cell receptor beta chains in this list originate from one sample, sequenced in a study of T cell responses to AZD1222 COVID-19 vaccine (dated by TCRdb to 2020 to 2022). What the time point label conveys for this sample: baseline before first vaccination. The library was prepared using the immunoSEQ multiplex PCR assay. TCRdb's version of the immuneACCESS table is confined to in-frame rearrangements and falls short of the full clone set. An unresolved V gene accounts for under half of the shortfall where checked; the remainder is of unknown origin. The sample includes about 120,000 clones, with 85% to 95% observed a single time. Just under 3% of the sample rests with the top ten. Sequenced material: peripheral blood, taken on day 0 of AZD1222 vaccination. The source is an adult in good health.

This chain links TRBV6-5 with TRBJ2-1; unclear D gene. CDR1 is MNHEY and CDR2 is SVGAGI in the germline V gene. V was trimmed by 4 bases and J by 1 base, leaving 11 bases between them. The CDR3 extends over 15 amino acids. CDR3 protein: CASSSFLGSYNEQFF. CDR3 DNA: TGTGCCAGCAGTTCCTTTTTAGGTTCCTACAATGAGCAGTTCTTC.

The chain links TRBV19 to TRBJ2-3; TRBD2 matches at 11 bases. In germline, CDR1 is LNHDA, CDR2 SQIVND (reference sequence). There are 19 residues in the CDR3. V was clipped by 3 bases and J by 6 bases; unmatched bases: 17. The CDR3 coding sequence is TGTGCCAGTAGTATTAGCACTAGCGGGAGTCCTATCCTGGCGGATACGCAGTATTTT. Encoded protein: CASSISTSGSPILADTQYF.

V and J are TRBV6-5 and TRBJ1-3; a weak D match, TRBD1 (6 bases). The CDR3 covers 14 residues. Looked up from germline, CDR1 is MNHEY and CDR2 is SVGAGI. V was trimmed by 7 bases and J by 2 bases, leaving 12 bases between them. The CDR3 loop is CASNRVVAGNTIYF. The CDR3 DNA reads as TGTGCCAGCAACAGGGTGGTTGCTGGAAACACCATATATTTT.

CDR3 in DNA: TGCGCCAGCAGCCTGTGGACAGGGGGCAATGAAAAACTGTTTTTT. This translates into CASSLWTGGNEKLFF. The V and J genes are TRBV4-1 and TRBJ1-4; 11 nucleotides match TRBD1. The CDR3 covers 15 residues. With 4 bases clipped from V and 5 bases from J, the junction kept 3 bases outside the gene matches. The germline V gene has CDR1 MGHRA and CDR2 YSYEKL.

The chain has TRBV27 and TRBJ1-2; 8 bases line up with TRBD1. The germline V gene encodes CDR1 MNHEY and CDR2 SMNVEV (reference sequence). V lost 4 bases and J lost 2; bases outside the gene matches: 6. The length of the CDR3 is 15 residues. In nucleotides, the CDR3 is TGTGCCAGCAGTTACCAGGGGGCGGGAAACTATGGCTACACCTTC. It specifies CASSYQGAGNYGYTF.

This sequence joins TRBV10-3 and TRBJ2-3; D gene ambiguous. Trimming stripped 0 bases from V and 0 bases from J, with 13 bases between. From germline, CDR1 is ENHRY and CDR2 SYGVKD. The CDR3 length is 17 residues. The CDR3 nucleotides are TGTGCCATCAGTGAGTCGAAATTGCAGACTAGCACAGATACGCAGTATTTT. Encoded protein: CAISESKLQTSTDTQYF.

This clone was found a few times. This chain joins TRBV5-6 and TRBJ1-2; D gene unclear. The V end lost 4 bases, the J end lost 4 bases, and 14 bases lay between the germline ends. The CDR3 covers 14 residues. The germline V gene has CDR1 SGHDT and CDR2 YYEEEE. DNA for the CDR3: TGTGCCAGCAGCCTTCCCAGACAACCCTATGGCTACACCTTC. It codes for CASSLPRQPYGYTF. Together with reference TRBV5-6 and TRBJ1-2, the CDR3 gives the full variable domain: DAGVTQSPTHLIKTRGQQVTLRCSPKSGHDTVSWYQQALGQGPQFIFQYYEEEERQRGNFPDRFSGHQFPNYSSELNVNALLLGDSALYLCASSLPRQPYGYTFGSGTRLTVV.

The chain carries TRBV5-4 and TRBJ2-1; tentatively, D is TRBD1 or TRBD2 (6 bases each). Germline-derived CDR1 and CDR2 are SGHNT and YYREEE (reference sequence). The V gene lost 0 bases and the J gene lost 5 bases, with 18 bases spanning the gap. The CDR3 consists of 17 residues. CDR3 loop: CASSLVGGRGFHNEQFF. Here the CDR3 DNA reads TGTGCCAGCAGCTTGGTAGGGGGGCGCGGTTTCCACAATGAGCAGTTCTTC. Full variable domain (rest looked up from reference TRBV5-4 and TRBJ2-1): ETGVTQSPTHLIKTRGQQVTLRCSSQSGHNTVSWYQQALGQGPQFIFQYYREEENGRGNFPPRFSGLQFPNYSSELNVNALELDDSALYLCASSLVGGRGFHNEQFFGPGTRLTVL.

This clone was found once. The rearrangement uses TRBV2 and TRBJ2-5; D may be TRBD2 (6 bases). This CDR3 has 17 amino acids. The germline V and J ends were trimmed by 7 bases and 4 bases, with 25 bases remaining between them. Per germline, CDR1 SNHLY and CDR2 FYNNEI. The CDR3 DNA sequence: TGTGCCAGCACCCTGAAGGTCGCGGGATTGATTAGAGAGACCCAGTACTTC. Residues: CASTLKVAGLIRETQYF.

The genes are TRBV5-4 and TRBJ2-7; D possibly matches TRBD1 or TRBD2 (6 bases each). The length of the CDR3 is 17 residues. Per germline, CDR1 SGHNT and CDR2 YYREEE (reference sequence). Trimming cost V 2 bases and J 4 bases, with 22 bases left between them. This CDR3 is CASSLGGSRVDLYEQYF. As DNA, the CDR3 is TGTGCCAGCAGCTTAGGGGGGAGCCGGGTAGACTTGTACGAGCAGTACTTC.

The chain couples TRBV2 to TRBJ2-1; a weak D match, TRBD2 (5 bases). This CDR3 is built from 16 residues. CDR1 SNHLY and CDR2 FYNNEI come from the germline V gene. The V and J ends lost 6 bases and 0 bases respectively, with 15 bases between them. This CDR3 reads CASSRGVPGSYNEQFF. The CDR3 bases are TGTGCCAGCAGCCGGGGTGTACCGGGCTCCTACAATGAGCAGTTCTTC.

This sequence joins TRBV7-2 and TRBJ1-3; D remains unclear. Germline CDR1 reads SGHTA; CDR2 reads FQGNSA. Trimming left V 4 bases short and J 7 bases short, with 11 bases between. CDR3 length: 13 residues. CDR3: CASSSDTRNTIYF. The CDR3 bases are TGTGCCAGCAGCTCCGACACTCGGAACACCATATATTTT.

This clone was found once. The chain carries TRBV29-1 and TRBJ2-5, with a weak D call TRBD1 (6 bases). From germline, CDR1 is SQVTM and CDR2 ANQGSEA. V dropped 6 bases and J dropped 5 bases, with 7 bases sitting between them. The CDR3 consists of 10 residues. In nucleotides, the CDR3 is TGCAGCGTCAGGGGTGAGACCCAGTACTTC. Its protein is CSVRGETQYF.

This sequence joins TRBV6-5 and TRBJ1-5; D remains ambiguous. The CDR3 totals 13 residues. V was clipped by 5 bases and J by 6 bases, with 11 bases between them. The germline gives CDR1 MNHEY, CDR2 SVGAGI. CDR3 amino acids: CASSRPQGQPQHF. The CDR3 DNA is TGTGCCAGCAGTCGACCTCAAGGTCAGCCCCAGCATTTT.

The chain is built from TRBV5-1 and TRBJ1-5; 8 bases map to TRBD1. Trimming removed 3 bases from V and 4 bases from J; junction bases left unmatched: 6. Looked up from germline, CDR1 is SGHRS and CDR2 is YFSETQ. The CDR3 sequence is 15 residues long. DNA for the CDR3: TGCGCCAGCAGCTCCGGGACAGGTATAAATCAGCCCCAGCATTTT. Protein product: CASSSGTGINQPQHF.

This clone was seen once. CDR3 region: CASSQPYHEQYF. CDR3 nucleotides: TGTGCCAGCAGTCAACCCTACCACGAGCAGTACTTC. The gene calls are TRBV12-3 or TRBV12-4 and TRBJ2-7; no definite D call. The CDR3 extends over 12 amino acids. The V and J ends lost 5 bases and 5 bases respectively, with 10 bases between them.

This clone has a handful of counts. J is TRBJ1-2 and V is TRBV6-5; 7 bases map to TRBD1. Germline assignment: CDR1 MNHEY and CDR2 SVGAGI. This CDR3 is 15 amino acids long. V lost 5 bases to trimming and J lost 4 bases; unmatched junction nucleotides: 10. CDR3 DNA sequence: TGTGCCAGCAGTAGTCATGCGGACAGGTTCTATGGCTACACCTTC. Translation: CASSSHADRFYGYTF.

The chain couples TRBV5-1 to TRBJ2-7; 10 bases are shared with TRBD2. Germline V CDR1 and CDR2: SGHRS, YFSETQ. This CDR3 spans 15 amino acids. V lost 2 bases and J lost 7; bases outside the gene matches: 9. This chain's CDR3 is CASSFLAGEAREQYF. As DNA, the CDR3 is TGCGCCAGCAGCTTCCTAGCGGGAGAGGCGAGGGAGCAGTACTTC.

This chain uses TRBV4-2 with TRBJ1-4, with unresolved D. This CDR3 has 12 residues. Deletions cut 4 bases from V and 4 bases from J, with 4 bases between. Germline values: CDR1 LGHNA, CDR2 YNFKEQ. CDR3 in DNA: TGTGCCAGCAGCCCCTATAATGAAAAACTGTTTTTT. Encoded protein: CASSPYNEKLFF.

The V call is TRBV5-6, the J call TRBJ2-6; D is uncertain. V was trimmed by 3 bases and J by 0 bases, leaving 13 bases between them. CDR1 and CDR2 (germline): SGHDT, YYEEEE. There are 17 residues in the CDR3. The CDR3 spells CASSSLGRFSGANVLTF. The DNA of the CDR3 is TGTGCCAGCAGCTCCCTGGGCAGATTCTCTGGGGCCAACGTCCTGACTTTC. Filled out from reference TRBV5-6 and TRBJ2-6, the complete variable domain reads DAGVTQSPTHLIKTRGQQVTLRCSPKSGHDTVSWYQQALGQGPQFIFQYYEEEERQRGNFPDRFSGHQFPNYSSELNVNALLLGDSALYLCASSSLGRFSGANVLTFGAGSRLTVL.

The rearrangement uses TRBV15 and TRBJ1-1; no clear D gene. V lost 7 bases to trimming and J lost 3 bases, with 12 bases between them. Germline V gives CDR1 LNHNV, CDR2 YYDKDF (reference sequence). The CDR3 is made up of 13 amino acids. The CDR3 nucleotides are TGTGCCACCAAGGACGTGGGCGACACTGAAGCTTTCTTT. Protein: CATKDVGDTEAFF.